These 13 T cell receptor beta chains share one sample of origin, sequenced in a study of cytomegalovirus exposure and HLA in healthy donors. Repertoires were generated with immunoSEQ multiplex PCR, while TCRdb's copy carries only in-frame clones and drops some. The repertoire includes about 280,000 clones, 70% to 90% of them detected once, and around 0.92% sits in the top ten. The sample taken for sequencing was PBMCs. These receptor sequences come from a young woman in good health and CMV-seronegative.

The J gene is TRBJ2-7, the V gene TRBV28; the match to TRBD2 covers 7 bases. This CDR3 spans 17 amino acids. Trimming cost V 4 bases and J 0 bases; bases outside gene matches: 12. CDR1 MDHEN and CDR2 SYDVKM come from the germline V gene. CDR3 DNA: TGTGCCAGCAGTTCCTACCCCGGGGCGGGAGTCTCCTACGAGCAGTACTTC. Its translation: CASSSYPGAGVSYEQYF.

The V and J genes are TRBV15 and TRBJ2-5; D remains unclear. There are 14 residues in the CDR3. V was cut by 3 bases and J by 2 bases, with 10 bases left in between. Germline CDR1 LNHNV, CDR2 YYDKDF (reference sequence). CDR3 DNA sequence: TGTGCCACCAGCAGTGATCTGAGTCAAGAGACCCAGTACTTC. Protein sequence: CATSSDLSQETQYF.

This clone was counted between two and nine times. This chain uses TRBV2 with TRBJ1-2; a possible D gene is TRBD1 (6 bases). This CDR3 comprises 15 residues. Germline CDR1 SNHLY, CDR2 FYNNEI. V gave up 4 bases and J gave up 5 bases, with 17 bases separating them. This chain's CDR3 is CASSVSQGERYGYTF. The CDR3 DNA reads as TGTGCCAGCAGTGTCTCACAGGGCGAGAGGTATGGCTACACCTTC.

The chain links TRBV6-5 to TRBJ2-2; TRBD2 might be the D (5 bases). Germline-derived CDR1 and CDR2 are MNHEY and SVGAGI. This CDR3 is built from 13 residues. The V gene lost 3 bases and the J gene lost 6 bases, with 8 bases spanning the gap. CDR3 DNA: TGTGCCAGCAGTTATGCGGAGGCCGGGGAGCTGTTTTTT. Translated: CASSYAEAGELFF.

The chain employs TRBV28 and TRBJ2-6; TRBD1 is a possible D gene (6 bases). This CDR3 spans 18 amino acids. The V end lost 5 bases, the J end lost 2 bases, and 19 bases lay between the germline ends. Germline CDR1 and CDR2: MDHEN and SYDVKM. Here the CDR3 reads CASSPPHYRVAGANVLTF. Written as DNA, the CDR3 is TGTGCCAGCAGTCCCCCCCATTACAGGGTAGCTGGGGCCAACGTCCTGACTTTC.

The genes are TRBV9 and TRBJ2-3; 9 bases map to TRBD2. Trimming removed 4 bases from V and 4 bases from J; junction bases left unmatched: 10. The CDR3 length is 16 residues. Per germline, CDR1 SGDLS and CDR2 YYNGEE. CDR3 region: CASSPVGGRGADTQYF. For the CDR3, the DNA is TGTGCCAGCAGCCCTGTGGGCGGGAGGGGAGCAGATACGCAGTATTTT.

The chain links TRBV27 to TRBJ1-4, with D tentatively TRBD1 (5 bases). CDR1 is MNHEY, CDR2 SMNVEV, per germline (reference sequence). V shed 4 bases and J shed 7 bases, with 16 bases lying between them. The CDR3 length is 15 residues. CDR3 residues: CASSSHDSGGEKLFF. CDR3 DNA sequence: TGTGCCAGCAGTTCCCATGACTCGGGGGGTGAAAAACTGTTTTTT.

The rearrangement links TRBV5-1 to TRBJ2-1; the D call may be TRBD1 or TRBD2 (11 bases each). Trimming took off 4 bases at V and 8 bases at J, with 37 bases between the two ends. The CDR3 is made up of 21 amino acids. Germline assignment: CDR1 SGHRS and CDR2 YFSETQ. The DNA of the CDR3 is TGCGCCAGCAGCCCTTCCGGGACAGGGGGTTTACTAGCGGGAGTGGTCGATGAGCAGTTCTTC. Encoded protein: CASSPSGTGGLLAGVVDEQFF.

The chain carries TRBV5-4 and TRBJ2-3; 11 positions agree with TRBD2. The CDR3 runs 16 residues. Germline-derived CDR1 and CDR2 are SGHNT and YYREEE (reference sequence). The V gene end was trimmed by 0 bases and the J gene end by 2 bases; junction bases not matched to a gene: 2. The CDR3 protein is CASSLGLAGSTDTQYF. For the CDR3, the DNA is TGTGCCAGCAGCTTGGGACTAGCGGGGTCCACAGATACGCAGTATTTT.

This clone was observed a single time. J is TRBJ1-1 and V is TRBV9; D gene unclear. Deletions cut 0 bases from V and 1 base from J, with 10 bases between. CDR1 and CDR2 from the germline V gene are SGDLS and YYNGEE. This CDR3 has 15 residues. The CDR3 protein is CASSVAPGENTEAFF. DNA for the CDR3: TGTGCCAGCAGCGTAGCCCCGGGAGAGAACACTGAAGCTTTCTTT.

As concerns this clone: Other DNA sequences in the sample encode the same CDR3. The chain has TRBV5-1 and TRBJ2-3; 8 bases align to TRBD1. CDR3 length: 14 residues. Germline V gene lookup returns CDR1 SGHRS and CDR2 YFSETQ. V shed 4 bases and J 6 bases; nucleotides not matched to a gene: 7. The CDR3 loop is CASSLDRVTDTQYF. The DNA of the CDR3 is TGCGCCAGCAGCCTGGACAGGGTCACTGATACGCAGTATTTT.

In this sample, this clone turned up a few times. CDR3 in DNA: TGTGCCAGCAGCACAACGGGACTAACAACCCGGTACGAGCAGTACTTC. Its translation: CASSTTGLTTRYEQYF. The rearrangement uses TRBV7-6 and TRBJ2-7, with 7 positions matching TRBD2. The CDR3 extends over 16 amino acids. Germline V gives CDR1 SGHVS, CDR2 FNYEAQ. The J segment lost 4 bases and the V segment lost 5 bases, leaving 14 bases of the junction unmatched.

The chain employs TRBV5-1 and TRBJ2-1; tentatively, D is TRBD2 (6 bases). The germline V gene encodes CDR1 SGHRS and CDR2 YFSETQ. V lost 2 bases and J lost 5, with 14 bases in between. There are 15 residues in the CDR3. DNA of the CDR3: TGCGCCAGCAGCTTAGCGTCGGGAGCCCACAATGAGCAGTTCTTC. Protein sequence: CASSLASGAHNEQFF.